Shown below are 6 T cell receptor beta chains from a single sample sequenced in a study of cytomegalovirus exposure and HLA in healthy donors. TCRdb keeps only in-frame clones here, not all; method: immunoSEQ multiplex PCR. The sample consists of approximately 300,000 clones, approximately 90% of them appearing once. Specimen: PBMCs. These receptor sequences come from a woman aged 18-35 years in good health and CMV-seronegative.

The chain employs TRBV6-5 and TRBJ2-7, with D perhaps matching TRBD2 (6 bases). This CDR3 is 14 amino acids long. Germline V gene sequence: CDR1 MNHEY, CDR2 SVGAGI. The V end was cut by 8 bases, the J end by 1 base, with 15 bases between. This CDR3 is CASSHGAGSYEQYF. In DNA form, the CDR3 reads TGTGCCAGCTCCCACGGCGCGGGGTCCTACGAGCAGTACTTC.

The CDR3 bases are TGTGCCAGCAGTGAAGCCCCAGGGGGGATCTACGAGCAGTACTTC. Protein: CASSEAPGGIYEQYF. This chain joins TRBV6-1 and TRBJ2-7; D might be TRBD1 (7 bases). Germline V CDR1 and CDR2: MNHNS, SASEGT. The ends were cut back, 0 bases at V and 3 bases at J, with 12 bases in the middle. The CDR3 length is 15 residues.

The chain carries TRBV5-6 and TRBJ1-1, with D unresolved. Germline V lookup: CDR1 SGHDT, CDR2 YYEEEE. Trimming took off 0 bases at V and 3 bases at J, with 3 bases between the two ends. The CDR3 consists of 12 residues. CDR3 in DNA: TGTGCCAGCAGCTTGGTATACACTGAAGCTTTCTTT. Amino acids: CASSLVYTEAFF.

CDR3 protein: CASSLSDRGGTGELFF. The CDR3 nucleotides are TGTGCCAGCAGCTTGTCAGACAGGGGAGGGACCGGGGAGCTGTTTTTT. V and J are TRBV5-4 and TRBJ2-2, with D tentatively TRBD1 (8 bases). The length of the CDR3 is 16 residues. Trimming left V 1 base short and J 5 bases short, with 15 bases between. Looked up from germline, CDR1 is SGHNT and CDR2 is YYREEE (reference sequence).

This clone was seen a single time. The chain recombines TRBV28 with TRBJ1-2, with TRBD1 matching over 9 bases. In germline, CDR1 is MDHEN, CDR2 SYDVKM. With V trimmed by 5 bases and J by 10 bases, 11 bases remained unmatched. The CDR3 is 14 residues long. This CDR3 reads CASSPRAGTGPYTF. The CDR3 bases are TGTGCCAGCAGTCCTAGGGCCGGGACAGGGCCCTACACCTTC.

The CDR3 bases are TGCGCCAGCAGCGAGCTAGCGGGCCCGTTCAATGAGCAGTTCTTC. Its protein product is CASSELAGPFNEQFF. This chain joins TRBV10-2 and TRBJ2-1, with 8 nucleotides matching TRBD2. The CDR3 extends over 15 amino acids. Germline CDR1 and CDR2: WSHSY and SAAADI. J was trimmed by 6 bases and V by 6 bases; bases with no gene match: 10.